Below, 18 T cell receptor beta chains from the same sample are listed, as sequenced in a study of blood T cell repertoires in COVID-19. The assay was immunoSEQ multiplex PCR, and TCRdb's table has in-frame clones only and misses some. The repertoire holds more than 150,000 clones, with 70% to 85% as singletons. Sequenced sample: peripheral blood. The receptors derive from a man between 50 and 59 years old who had recovered from COVID-19.

J is TRBJ2-1 and V is TRBV30, with 7 positions matching TRBD1. This CDR3 is 14 amino acids long. Trimming cost V 5 bases and J 10 bases; bases outside gene matches: 14. Germline V CDR1 and CDR2: GTSNPN, SVGIG (reference sequence). The CDR3 sequence is CAWGSGQQKLEQFF. In DNA form, the CDR3 reads TGTGCCTGGGGCTCGGGACAGCAAAAGCTCGAGCAGTTCTTC.

This chain links TRBV7-7 with TRBJ2-1; 7 bases match TRBD2. The V gene end was trimmed by 5 bases and the J gene end by 0 bases; junction bases not matched to a gene: 4. The CDR3 length is 15 residues. CDR1 is SSHAT, CDR2 FNYEAQ, per germline (reference sequence). In nucleotides, the CDR3 is TGTGCCAGCAGCCGGACTAGTGCCTCCTACAATGAGCAGTTCTTC. Its translation is CASSRTSASYNEQFF.

The chain is built from TRBV5-1 and TRBJ2-7, with TRBD2 as a possible D gene (6 bases). The germline gives CDR1 SGHRS, CDR2 YFSETQ. V gave up 3 bases and J gave up 3 bases, with 7 bases separating them. This CDR3 comprises 12 residues. Here the CDR3 reads CASSSGLYEQYF. The CDR3 bases are TGCGCCAGCAGCTCGGGACTCTACGAGCAGTACTTC.

The chain recombines TRBV3-1 (or the pseudogene TRBV3-2) with TRBJ1-6, with D possibly TRBD1 on 5 matching bases. The CDR3 is made up of 15 amino acids. The ends were cut back, 5 bases at V and 10 bases at J, with 18 bases in the middle. From germline, CDR1 is LGHDT and CDR2 YNNKEL (reference sequence). CDR3 coding DNA: TGTGCCAGCAGCGCCGTCCCGGGACGGGGGTCACCCCTCCACTTT. This translates into CASSAVPGRGSPLHF.

The chain uses TRBV29-1 and TRBJ2-7; TRBD1 matches at 9 bases. Germline CDR1 SQVTM, CDR2 ANQGSEA. V trimming: 7 bases; J trimming: 2 bases; junction bases outside the gene matches: 9. The CDR3 is made up of 14 amino acids. Here the CDR3 reads CSGSKGTGPYEQYF. CDR3 in DNA: TGCAGCGGAAGTAAAGGGACAGGGCCCTACGAGCAGTACTTC.

V usage is TRBV7-9 and J usage is TRBJ2-1, with D possibly TRBD1 on 6 matching bases. Looked up from germline, CDR1 is SEHNR and CDR2 is FQNEAQ (reference sequence). This CDR3 is 19 amino acids long. Trimming cost V 1 base and J 4 bases, with 23 bases left between them. CDR3 DNA: TGTGCCAGCAGCTTAGACCATTCCGAGACAGGAAGGCTTTACAATGAGCAGTTCTTC. Protein sequence: CASSLDHSETGRLYNEQFF. Variable domain in full (rest from reference TRBV7-9 and TRBJ2-1): DTGVSQNPRHKITKRGQNVTFRCDPISEHNRLYWYRQTLGQGPEFLTYFQNEAQLEKSRLLSDRFSAERPKGSFSTLEIQRTEQGDSAMYLCASSLDHSETGRLYNEQFFGPGTRLTVL.

The chain joins TRBV7-7 to TRBJ2-1, with 10 bases aligning to TRBD2. CDR1 is SSHAT, CDR2 FNYEAQ, per germline (reference sequence). V lost 5 bases, J lost 9 bases, and 10 bases stayed unmatched. The CDR3 has 15 amino acids. CDR3 bases: TGTGCCAGCAGCCATGGACTAGCGGACGAGAGTGAGCAGTTCTTC. It encodes CASSHGLADESEQFF.

This clone was detected only once. V and J are TRBV1 and TRBJ2-7; the table's D call, TRBD2, was not checked against the DNA. TRBV1 is listed as a pseudogene. The CDR3 has 16 amino acids. The CDR3 coding sequence is TGCACCAGCAGCCAAGAACCGGGACTAGCGAACTACGAGCAGTACTTC. It translates to CTSSQEPGLANYEQYF.

This rearrangement joins TRBV4-1 to TRBJ1-4; D unresolved. Germline V lookup: CDR1 MGHRA, CDR2 YSYEKL. V was trimmed by 7 bases and J by 4 bases, leaving 16 bases between them. CDR3 length: 15 amino acids. The CDR3 bases are TGCGCCAGCAAACTCTCCTGGTCGCTTAATGAAAAACTGTTTTTT. It encodes CASKLSWSLNEKLFF.

This chain links TRBV28 with TRBJ2-1; maybe TRBD2 (5 bases). Trimming pared 10 bases from V and 5 bases from J, leaving 21 bases between. The CDR3 contains 15 residues. The V gene's germline CDR1 is MDHEN and CDR2 SYDVKM. CDR3 protein: CATTSPAGVDNEQFF. DNA of the CDR3: TGTGCCACCACTTCCCCGGCGGGTGTAGACAATGAGCAGTTCTTC.

A few counts support this clone. The chain joins TRBV2 to TRBJ2-7; 13 bases align to TRBD2. Per the germline V gene, CDR1 is SNHLY and CDR2 is FYNNEI. This CDR3 region has 16 residues. V was pared by 5 bases and J by 6 bases, with 10 bases of the junction left unmatched. The CDR3 coding sequence is TGTGCCAGCAGTAAAAGCGGACTAGCGGGAGAGGGCGAGCAGTACTTC. Protein sequence: CASSKSGLAGEGEQYF.

The genes are TRBV27 and TRBJ1-1; a possible D gene is TRBD1 (5 bases). Germline V gene sequence: CDR1 MNHEY, CDR2 SMNVEV (reference sequence). The CDR3 is 13 amino acids. V dropped 8 bases and J dropped 2 bases, with 12 bases sitting between them. The CDR3 sequence: CASQRQYNTEAFF. DNA for the CDR3: TGTGCCAGCCAAAGACAGTATAACACTGAAGCTTTCTTT.

The V call is TRBV20-1, the J call TRBJ1-5; TRBD1 might be the D (6 bases). The length of the CDR3 is 14 residues. V was shortened by 3 bases and J by 7 bases, with 16 bases between the two germline ends. Germline V lookup: CDR1 DFQATT, CDR2 SNEGSKA (reference sequence). The CDR3 here is CSASSQGIRQPQHF. DNA for the CDR3: TGCAGTGCTAGTAGTCAGGGGATACGGCAGCCCCAGCATTTT.

The gene calls are TRBV10-3 and TRBJ2-1; 11 nucleotides line up with TRBD2. The V segment lost 3 bases and the J segment 10 bases; nucleotides outside the gene matches: 23. Germline values: CDR1 ENHRY, CDR2 SYGVKD. The CDR3 runs 20 residues. The CDR3 reads CAISDPGTGSSTSGSGEQFF. In DNA form, the CDR3 reads TGTGCCATCAGTGACCCTGGGACAGGGAGTAGTACTAGCGGGAGTGGGGAGCAGTTCTTC.

The V call is TRBV19, the J call TRBJ1-2; a possible D gene is TRBD1 (5 bases). Germline V lookup: CDR1 LNHDA, CDR2 SQIVND (reference sequence). The CDR3 consists of 14 residues. V was cut by 4 bases and J by 3 bases, with 12 bases left in between. CDR3 residues: CASSNRGHHYGYTF. The CDR3 DNA is TGTGCCAGTAGTAATCGAGGACATCACTATGGCTACACCTTC. Drawing the rest from reference TRBV19 and TRBJ1-2, the complete variable domain is DGGITQSPKYLFRKEGQNVTLSCEQNLNHDAMYWYRQDPGQGLRLIYYSQIVNDFQKGDIAEGYSVSREKKESFPLTVTSAQKNPTAFYLCASSNRGHHYGYTFGSGTRLTVV.

The chain combines TRBV6-5 with TRBJ2-7; 7 nucleotides align to TRBD1. V was clipped by 0 bases and J by 2 bases; unmatched bases: 7. CDR3 length: 16 amino acids. Looked up from germline, CDR1 is MNHEY and CDR2 is SVGAGI. CDR3 in amino acids: CASSYSGYGQAYEQYF. DNA for the CDR3: TGTGCCAGCAGTTACTCGGGGTATGGACAGGCCTACGAGCAGTACTTC.

The CDR3 bases are TGTGCCAGCAGTTTAGGAAGTAGGAGGACAGATACGCAGTATTTT. Residues: CASSLGSRRTDTQYF. The chain employs TRBV27 and TRBJ2-3; D perhaps matches TRBD2 (5 bases). Germline CDR1 and CDR2: MNHEY and SMNVEV (reference sequence). Trimming took 2 bases from V and 3 from J, leaving 12 bases between them. This CDR3 comprises 15 residues.

The V call is TRBV11-1, the J call TRBJ2-3; D perhaps matches TRBD2 (6 bases). Germline CDR1 reads SGHAT; CDR2 reads FQDESV (reference sequence). The germline V and J ends were trimmed by 7 bases and 0 bases, with 14 bases remaining between them. This CDR3 is built from 15 residues. The CDR3 spells CASTLGGESTDTQYF. CDR3 DNA sequence: TGTGCCAGCACCCTAGGAGGGGAGAGCACAGATACGCAGTATTTT.